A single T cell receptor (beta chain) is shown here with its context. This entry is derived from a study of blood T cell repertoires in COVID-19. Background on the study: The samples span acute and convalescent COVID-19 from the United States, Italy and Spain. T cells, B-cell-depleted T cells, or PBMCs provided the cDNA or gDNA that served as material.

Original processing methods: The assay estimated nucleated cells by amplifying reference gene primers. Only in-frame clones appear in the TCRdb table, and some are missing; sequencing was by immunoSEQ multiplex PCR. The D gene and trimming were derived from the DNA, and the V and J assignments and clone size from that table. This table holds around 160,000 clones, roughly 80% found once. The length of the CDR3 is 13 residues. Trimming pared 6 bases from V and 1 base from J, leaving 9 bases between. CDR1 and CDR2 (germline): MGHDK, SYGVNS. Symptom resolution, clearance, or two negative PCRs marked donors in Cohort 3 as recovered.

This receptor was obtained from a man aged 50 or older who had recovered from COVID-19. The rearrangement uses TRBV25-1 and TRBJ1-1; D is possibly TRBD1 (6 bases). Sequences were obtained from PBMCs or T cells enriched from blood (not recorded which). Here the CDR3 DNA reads TGTGCCAGCAGGGGACAAACGAACACTGAAGCTTTCTTT. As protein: CASRGQTNTEAFF.